Each of the 3 T cell receptor beta chains below was sequenced from the same sample in a study of T cells in narcolepsy. Clones were read by immunoSEQ multiplex PCR, and TCRdb kept only the in-frame ones, dropping some. The sample includes fewer than 40,000 clones, around 90% seen only once; the top ten take around 0.86%. The sequenced sample consisted of CD45RA- memory CD4+ T cells from PBMCs. The receptors originated from a human donor with narcolepsy.

The sample holds a few counts of this clone. The chain uses TRBV9 and TRBJ2-5; tentatively, D is TRBD2 (6 bases). With 2 bases removed from V and 5 bases from J, the gap between germline ends came to 16 bases. The CDR3 runs to 15 residues. The germline V gene encodes CDR1 SGDLS and CDR2 YYNGEE. CDR3 sequence (DNA): TGTGCCAGCAGCGTCGACTTAGGTGGAGGGGAGACCCAGTACTTC. This codes for CASSVDLGGGETQYF.

This sequence joins TRBV7-8 and TRBJ1-1, with D perhaps TRBD1 (6 bases). CDR1 and CDR2 from the germline V gene are SGHVS and FQNEAQ. This CDR3 is 14 amino acids long. With 5 bases removed from V and 0 bases from J, the gap between germline ends came to 10 bases. In DNA form, the CDR3 reads TGTGCCAGCAGCCTCGACAGGCTGAACACTGAAGCTTTCTTT. Its protein is CASSLDRLNTEAFF.

The V and J genes are TRBV28 and TRBJ1-3, with 7 bases lining up with TRBD1. Unmatched junction bases numbered 2, after V lost 8 bases and J lost 1 base. Germline CDR1 reads MDHEN; CDR2 reads SYDVKM. The CDR3 has 13 residues. The CDR3 here is CASVQGSGNTIYF. Written as DNA, the CDR3 is TGTGCCAGCGTACAGGGGTCTGGAAACACCATATATTTT.